This TCR beta chain was documented in a study of vaccination and CD4 T cells after COVID-19. For this clonotype: Its antigen is still unknown.

Sequenced with the Oncomine TCR Beta short-read assay was DNA taken from cultured CD4+ T cells. TCRdb redid the calling of the PCR reads with MiXCR, one entry per CDR3 protein. The repertoire holds 15,000 to 25,000 distinct CDR3 sequences, about two fifths seen once, with 11% to 15% in the top ten. The CDR3 spans 15 residues. Trimming removed 0 bases at V and 1 base at J, with 9 bases between. The treatment here: approximately 9-day PBMC culture with coronavirus spike peptide pools or control peptides (ViraFEST assay). This chain joins TRBV12-3 or TRBV12-4 and TRBJ1-2; D may be TRBD1 (5 bases). Specimen: cultured CD4+ T cells from blood. The TCR was taken from a human donor with COVID-19. The CDR3 is CASSLARGGNYGYTF. CDR3 bases: TGTGCCAGCAGTTTAGCAAGGGGAGGTAACTATGGCTACACCTTC.